This T cell receptor beta chain was sequenced for a study of T cell repertoires in cytomegalovirus infection. About the study: From public TCR beta signatures came an indication of both CMV infection and matching HLA type.

The CDR3 has 12 amino acids. Germline CDR1 MDHEN, CDR2 SYDVKM. V lost 3 bases, J lost 11 bases, and 11 bases lay in between. This clonotype was counted a few times. Using its own MiXCR run on the reads, TCRdb lists one record per CDR3 protein. The table records 300,000 to 450,000 distinct CDR3 sequences, about a sixth of them present only once. The rearrangement joins TRBV28 to TRBJ2-1; the D is unclear. The sequencing input was PBMCs. This sequence originates from a human donor in good health (CMV status not recorded). Some clones in this sample may be carry-over from other donors' samples. The CDR3 region is CASSFGPTKQFF. CDR3 nucleotide sequence: TGTGCCAGCAGTTTTGGACCTACCAAGCAGTTCTTC.